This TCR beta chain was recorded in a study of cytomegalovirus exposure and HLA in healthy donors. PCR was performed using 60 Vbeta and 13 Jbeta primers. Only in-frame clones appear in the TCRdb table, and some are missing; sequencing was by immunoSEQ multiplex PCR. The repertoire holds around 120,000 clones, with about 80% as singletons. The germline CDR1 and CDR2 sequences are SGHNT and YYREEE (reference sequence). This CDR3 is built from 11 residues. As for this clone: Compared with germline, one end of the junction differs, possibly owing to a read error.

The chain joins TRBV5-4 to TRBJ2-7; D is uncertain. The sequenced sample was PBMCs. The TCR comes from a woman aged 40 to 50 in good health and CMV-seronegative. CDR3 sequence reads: CASSLLDERYF. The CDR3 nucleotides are TGTGCCAGCAGCCTCCTCGACGAGCGGTACTTC.